This T cell receptor (beta chain) was obtained from a study of CD8+CD57+ T cells in acquired aplastic anemia. As for the study in general: When averaged, DNA from sorted CD4+ and CD8+ cells came to 3 to 3.5 ug.

CDR3 length equals 15 residues. The trim removed 4 bases at V and 6 bases at J, leaving 8 bases unmatched. Germline values: CDR1 SEHNR, CDR2 FQNEAQ (reference sequence). This clonotype was detected many times. Its antigen is undetermined. Using genomic DNA as the template, TCR beta VDJ and CDR3 profiling was carried out. TCRdb re-derived calls from the reads in MiXCR, one entry per CDR3 protein. There are about 180,000 distinct CDR3 sequences in the sample; around 50% occur only once, and approximately 1% lies in the top ten. Overall study findings and caveats: Patients shared approximately 30 CD8+ CDR3 sequences with controls. Controls and patients did not differ significantly in CD8+ Simpson's diversity.

Flow cytometry had shown expanded CD8+CD57+ cells in the patients chosen for sequencing. The patients, all of them, had severe acquired aplastic anemia. The TCR comes from a human donor with aplastic anemia. The sequenced sample was sorted CD4+, CD8+, or CD8+CD57+ T cells (not recorded which) from PBMCs. V usage is TRBV7-9 and J usage is TRBJ1-5, with TRBD1 matching 8 bases. The CDR3 sequence: CASSSPGQGGQPQHF. CDR3 nucleotide sequence: TGTGCCAGCAGCTCACCCGGACAGGGAGGTCAGCCCCAGCATTTT.